The 12 T cell receptor beta chains presented below share a single source sample, sequenced in a study of T cell repertoires in cytomegalovirus infection. These receptors' antigens are unknown. TCRdb reprocessed the reads via MiXCR and lists one record per CDR3 protein. The sample lists roughly 990,000 distinct CDR3 sequences; approximately 31% were seen once. Source: cultured CD8+ T cells from PBMCs, taken from culture after CMV antigen stimulation. The receptors originated from a human donor in good health (CMV status not recorded). Some clones in this sample may be carry-over from other donors' samples.

This clonotype was seen ten or more times. The chain has TRBV6-5 and TRBJ2-2; 8 bases agree with TRBD1. The CDR3 covers 20 residues. Germline CDR1 reads MNHEY; CDR2 reads SVGAGI. The J segment lost 6 bases and the V segment lost 0 bases, leaving 18 bases of the junction unmatched. Here the CDR3 reads CASSYSQPYLGQGPSGELFF. For the CDR3, the DNA is TGTGCCAGCAGTTACTCGCAACCCTACCTTGGACAGGGTCCGTCCGGGGAGCTGTTTTTT.

This clonotype was picked up a small number of times. The rearrangement links TRBV14 to TRBJ1-1; 9 bases are shared with TRBD1. Germline CDR1 is SGHDN and CDR2 is FVKESK. The CDR3 has 16 residues. V was pared by 4 bases and J by 3 bases, with 9 bases of the junction left unmatched. The CDR3 loop reads CASSLHRGRLDTEAFF. CDR3 nucleotide sequence: TGTGCCAGCAGCCTACACAGGGGGCGTTTAGACACTGAAGCTTTCTTT.

CDR3 bases: TGTGCCAGCAGTGCCGATTTAGGTACCCCTAACACTGAAGCTTTCTTT. Amino acid sequence: CASSADLGTPNTEAFF. The chain recombines TRBV27 with TRBJ1-1; D uncertain. The CDR3 extends over 16 amino acids. V was clipped by 5 bases and J by 2 bases, with 18 bases between them. Per the germline V gene, CDR1 is MNHEY and CDR2 is SMNVEV (reference sequence).

This clonotype was found many times. The rearrangement uses TRBV7-2 and TRBJ2-2; TRBD2 is a possible D gene (5 bases). V lost 2 bases to trimming and J lost 7 bases, with 8 bases between them. The CDR3 sequence is 13 residues long. Germline CDR1 reads SGHTA; CDR2 reads FQGNSA. The CDR3 DNA follows: TGTGCCAGCAGCTTACGGGATTTCGGGGAGCTGTTTTTT. Its protein product is CASSLRDFGELFF.

The sample holds one count of this clonotype. The genes are TRBV6-5 and TRBJ1-1; 7 bases match TRBD1. This CDR3 comprises 23 residues. V dropped 0 bases and J dropped 0; count of bases not matched to a gene: 25. Germline CDR1 and CDR2: MNHEY and SVGAGI. CDR3 protein: CASSYSGFLGDSHRGYMNTEAFF. The CDR3 nucleotides are TGTGCCAGCAGTTACTCAGGCTTTTTGGGGGACAGCCACCGCGGATACATGAACACTGAAGCTTTCTTT.

The V call is TRBV7-9, the J call TRBJ2-7; D is tentatively TRBD1 or TRBD2 (5 bases each). The germline V and J ends were trimmed by 3 bases and 2 bases, with 11 bases remaining between them. The CDR3 covers 14 residues. The germline CDR1 and CDR2 sequences are SEHNR and FQNEAQ (reference sequence). CDR3 region: CASSFVGEPYEQYF. DNA of the CDR3: TGTGCCAGCAGCTTCGTGGGGGAACCCTACGAGCAGTACTTC.

This clonotype occurred a few times. The rearrangement uses TRBV7-9 and TRBJ2-5; a weak D match, TRBD2 (6 bases). Germline loops: CDR1 SEHNR, CDR2 FQNEAQ (reference sequence). The CDR3 sequence is 15 residues long. V was clipped by 4 bases and J by 6 bases, with 18 bases between them. CDR3 loop: CASSSGREPDQTQYF. In nucleotides, the CDR3 is TGTGCCAGCAGCTCCGGACGGGAGCCTGATCAGACCCAGTACTTC.

This clonotype was found once. This chain links TRBV10-3 with TRBJ2-1; TRBD1 or TRBD2 may be the D gene (5 bases each). The CDR3 is 16 residues long. Germline V lookup: CDR1 ENHRY, CDR2 SYGVKD. V lost 7 bases and J 1 base, leaving 17 bases between the germline ends. The CDR3 DNA is TGTGCCATCACTTTGGGACGCCCTGGGTCCTACAATGAGCAGTTCTTC. This codes for CAITLGRPGSYNEQFF.

This clonotype was picked up a small number of times. The rearrangement joins TRBV9 to TRBJ1-2, with D unresolved. The CDR3 contains 11 residues. CDR1 is SGDLS, CDR2 YYNGEE, per germline. Trimming left V 1 base short and J 7 bases short, with 5 bases between. The CDR3 sequence is CASSVSSGYTF. CDR3 DNA sequence: TGTGCCAGCAGCGTAAGTTCTGGCTACACCTTC.

The chain is built from TRBV20-1 and TRBJ1-2; D gene ambiguous. This CDR3 is 12 amino acids long. The germline CDR1 and CDR2 sequences are DFQATT and SNEGSKA (reference sequence). V was cut by 5 bases and J by 0 bases, with 7 bases left in between. The CDR3, as DNA: TGCAGTGCTGTAATAGCTAACTATGGCTACACCTTC. The encoded protein is CSAVIANYGYTF.

In its sample, this clonotype was seen a few times. The chain links TRBV5-6 to TRBJ1-5, with 8 nucleotides matching TRBD1. The germline gives CDR1 SGHDT, CDR2 YYEEEE. J was trimmed by 4 bases and V by 4 bases; bases with no gene match: 4. The CDR3 length is 14 residues. The CDR3 here is CASSNTGGNQPQHF. The CDR3 bases are TGTGCCAGCAGCAATACAGGGGGGAATCAGCCCCAGCATTTT.

This clonotype appeared once. The genes are TRBV19 and TRBJ2-2; possible D gene TRBD2, 6 bases. Germline V gene lookup returns CDR1 LNHDA and CDR2 SQIVND (reference sequence). V lost 7 bases and J lost 7, with 16 bases in between. The CDR3 covers 14 residues. The CDR3 protein is CASKYVGEVGELFF. The CDR3 region has the DNA TGTGCCAGTAAATATGTGGGGGAGGTCGGGGAGCTGTTTTTT.